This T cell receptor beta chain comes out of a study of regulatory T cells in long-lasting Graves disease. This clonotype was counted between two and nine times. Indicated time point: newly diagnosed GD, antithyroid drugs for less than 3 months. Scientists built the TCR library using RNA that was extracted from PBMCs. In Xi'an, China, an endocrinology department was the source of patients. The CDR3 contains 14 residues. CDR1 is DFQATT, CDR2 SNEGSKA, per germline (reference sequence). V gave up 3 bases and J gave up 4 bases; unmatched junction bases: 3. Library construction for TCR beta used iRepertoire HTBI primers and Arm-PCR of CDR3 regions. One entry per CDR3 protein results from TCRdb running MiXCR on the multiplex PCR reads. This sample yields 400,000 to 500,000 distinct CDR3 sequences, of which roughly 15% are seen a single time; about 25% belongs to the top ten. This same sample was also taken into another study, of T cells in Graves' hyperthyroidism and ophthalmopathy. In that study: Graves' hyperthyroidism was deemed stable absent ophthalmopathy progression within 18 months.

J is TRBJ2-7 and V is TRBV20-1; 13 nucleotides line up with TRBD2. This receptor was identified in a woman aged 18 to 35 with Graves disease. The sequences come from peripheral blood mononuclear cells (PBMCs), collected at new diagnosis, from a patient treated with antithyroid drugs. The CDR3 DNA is TGCAGTGCTAGCCCGGGACTAGCGGGGTACGAGCAGTACTTC. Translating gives CSASPGLAGYEQYF.